A single sample is the source of the 27 T cell receptor beta chains below, sequenced in a study of T cells in Graves' hyperthyroidism and ophthalmopathy. RNA transcripts were the template for amplifying TCR beta CDR3 regions. RT-PCR in the first round (using the HTBI primer set) targeted the TCR CDR3. MiXCR was run by TCRdb on the multiplex PCR reads, yielding one entry per CDR3 protein. In the table there are roughly 570,000 distinct CDR3 sequences, 46% of which are singletons. Material: peripheral blood or thyroid tissue (not recorded which). The receptors derive from an adult woman with Graves' disease, either hyperthyroidism or ophthalmopathy (not recorded which).

CDR3 sequence: CATSDWRREPNTQYF. The CDR3 bases are TGTGCCACCAGTGATTGGCGGCGGGAGCCAAATACGCAGTATTTT. The rearrangement uses TRBV24-1 and TRBJ2-3; TRBD2 agrees at 7 bases. The CDR3 totals 15 residues. CDR1 and CDR2 (germline): KGHDR, SFDVKD. Losses at the gene ends were 2 bases for V and 7 bases for J; bases not matched to a gene: 8.

In its sample, this clonotype was seen a few times. The chain has TRBV3-1 and TRBJ2-7; a weak D match, TRBD2 (5 bases). Germline CDR1 is LGHDT and CDR2 is YNNKEL (reference sequence). The CDR3 runs 14 residues. Between the trimmed V and J ends, which lost 1 base and 6 bases, there was a span of 13 bases. The CDR3 DNA follows: TGTGCCAGCAGCCAAGGGTACGGGATAATCGAGCAGTACTTC. Amino acids: CASSQGYGIIEQYF.

The rearrangement links TRBV3-1 to TRBJ1-1; TRBD1 is a possible D gene (6 bases). V lost 6 bases to trimming and J lost 2 bases, with 19 bases between them. This CDR3 has 16 amino acids. Per germline, CDR1 LGHDT and CDR2 YNNKEL (reference sequence). Written as DNA, the CDR3 is TGTGCCAGCAGACCATCCCGGGACACTTTAAACACTGAAGCTTTCTTT. It specifies CASRPSRDTLNTEAFF.

This clonotype was recorded a few times. The chain links TRBV12-3 or TRBV12-4 to TRBJ2-7; 11 positions agree with TRBD1. The V segment lost 2 bases and the J segment 2 bases; nucleotides outside the gene matches: 14. The CDR3 runs 19 residues. The DNA of the CDR3 is TGTGCCAGCAGTTTATCGGGACAGGGGGTGGGGTGGGGGACCTACGAGCAGTACTTC. Amino acid sequence: CASSLSGQGVGWGTYEQYF.

This clonotype was picked up many times. V and J are TRBV7-8 and TRBJ2-7, with TRBD1 as a possible D gene (6 bases). Germline-derived CDR1 and CDR2 are SGHVS and FQNEAQ. The CDR3 contains 13 residues. Trimming left V 5 bases short and J 4 bases short, with 12 bases between. CDR3 sequence (DNA): TGTGCCAGCAGCATTAGGGGGTGGTACGAGCAGTACTTC. This translates into CASSIRGWYEQYF.

The V gene is TRBV10-3, the J gene TRBJ1-5, with D unresolved. Germline lookup yields CDR1 ENHRY and CDR2 SYGVKD. This CDR3 comprises 15 residues. Deletions cut 6 bases from V and 7 bases from J, with 19 bases between. CDR3 in amino acids: CAIRDLWGADQPQHF. CDR3 nucleotides: TGTGCCATCAGGGACCTGTGGGGTGCCGACCAGCCCCAGCATTTT.

The table lists this clonotype with many counts. The genes are TRBV7-6 and TRBJ2-7; perhaps D is TRBD1 or TRBD2 (5 bases each). V was pared by 2 bases and J by 0 bases, with 17 bases between. Germline CDR1 is SGHVS and CDR2 is FNYEAQ. The CDR3 is 17 amino acids. CDR3 bases: TGTGCCAGCAGCTTACGTCGGGGACCACGTTACTCCTACGAGCAGTACTTC. This codes for CASSLRRGPRYSYEQYF.

The J gene is TRBJ1-1, the V gene TRBV20-1, with D hard to call. V was cut by 4 bases and J by 0 bases, with 12 bases left in between. Germline values: CDR1 DFQATT, CDR2 SNEGSKA (reference sequence). The CDR3 has 14 amino acids. CDR3 coding DNA: TGCAGTGCTACGCTGGGAGCACTGAACACTGAAGCTTTCTTT. Its translation: CSATLGALNTEAFF.

This clonotype was counted many times. One junction end disagrees with the germline gene, perhaps due to a read error. This rearrangement joins TRBV20-1 to TRBJ1-1, with D hard to call. CDR1 is DFQATT and CDR2 is SNEGSKA in the germline V gene (reference sequence). The CDR3 spans 11 residues. The CDR3 loop reads CSARVYTETFF. The CDR3 coding sequence is TGCAGTGCTAGAGTTTACACTGAAACTTTCTTT.

In this sample, this clonotype turned up once. The rearrangement uses TRBV6-5 and TRBJ1-5; D is uncertain. The CDR3 totals 13 residues. The V end was cut by 4 bases, the J end by 6 bases, with 10 bases between. CDR1 is MNHEY, CDR2 SVGAGI, per germline. Here the CDR3 DNA reads TGTGCCAGCAGTTTATCCGTGTTTCAGCCCCAGCATTTT. Translation: CASSLSVFQPQHF.

The V call is TRBV9, the J call TRBJ1-2; D unresolved. V gave up 4 bases and J gave up 12 bases, with 13 bases separating them. There are 11 residues in the CDR3. Germline CDR1 reads SGDLS; CDR2 reads YYNGEE. CDR3 amino acids: CASSLTRGHTF. The DNA of the CDR3 is TGTGCCAGCAGCTTGACCCGTGGTCACACCTTC.

This clonotype came up a few times. Possible read error: a much larger clone is one base away. The V and J genes are TRBV7-6 and TRBJ2-7, with 7 bases identical to TRBD1. V trimming: 5 bases; J trimming: 3 bases; junction bases outside the gene matches: 4. This CDR3 has 13 amino acids. CDR1 and CDR2 from the germline V gene are SGHVS and FNYEAQ. CDR3 coding DNA: TGTGCCAGCAGCCCGGGACAGCACTACGAGCAGTACTTC. Protein: CASSPGQHYEQYF. The full variable domain, in which reference TRBV7-6 and TRBJ2-7 provide the parts outside the CDR3, is GAGVSQSPRYKVTKRGQDVALRCDPISGHVSLYWYRQALGQGPEFLTYFNYEAQQDKSGLPNDRFSAERPEGSISTLTIQRTEQRDSAMYRCASSPGQHYEQYFGPGTRLTVT.

This clonotype occurred many times. The chain links TRBV6-1 to TRBJ2-7, with D unclear. This CDR3 region has 12 residues. Germline assignment: CDR1 MNHNS and CDR2 SASEGT. Trimming stripped 8 bases from V and 3 bases from J, with 11 bases between. As DNA, the CDR3 is TGTGCCAGCCGAGGTTCCGACTACGAGCAGTACTTC. Translating it yields CASRGSDYEQYF.

The CDR3, as DNA: TGTGCCAGCAGCCGAGGGGACAGGGGGGACCACCCAACGAAGTACTTC. Translated: CASSRGDRGDHPTKYF. The chain combines TRBV12-3 or TRBV12-4 with TRBJ2-5; TRBD1 matches at 11 bases. This CDR3 has 16 amino acids. The V and J ends lost 6 bases and 12 bases, in that order; junction bases with no gene match: 18.

The chain uses TRBV7-8 and TRBJ1-6; TRBD1 matches at 11 bases. The CDR3 is 14 amino acids. V lost 3 bases to trimming and J lost 9 bases; unmatched junction nucleotides: 1. Per the germline V gene, CDR1 is SGHVS and CDR2 is FQNEAQ. As DNA, the CDR3 is TGTGCCAGCAGCTTCGGGACAGGGGGTTCACCCCTCCACTTT. It codes for CASSFGTGGSPLHF.

The CDR3 DNA follows: TGTGCCAGCAGCTTAGTTGGGGGCGCCGGTGAAGCTTTCTTT. It codes for CASSLVGGAGEAFF. The chain joins TRBV7-2 to TRBJ1-1; a possible D gene is TRBD1 (6 bases). The CDR3 covers 14 residues. V lost 1 base and J 7 bases, leaving 13 bases between the germline ends. Germline V gives CDR1 SGHTA, CDR2 FQGNSA.

The rearrangement joins TRBV11-1 to TRBJ1-1; a weak D match, TRBD1 (5 bases). This CDR3 is 14 amino acids long. V was clipped by 1 base and J by 6 bases, with 12 bases between them. CDR1 is SGHAT and CDR2 is FQDESV in the germline V gene (reference sequence). The CDR3 nucleotides are TGTGCCAGCAGCTTAGGGGGGTACCGGTCTGAAGCTTTCTTT. It specifies CASSLGGYRSEAFF.

The chain couples TRBV7-8 to TRBJ2-5; D perhaps matches TRBD1 (5 bases). The CDR3 loop spans 14 amino acids. CDR1 is SGHVS and CDR2 is FQNEAQ in the germline V gene. Trimming removed 1 base from V and 5 bases from J, with 11 bases in between. CDR3 in DNA: TGTGCCAGCAGCTTAGTCATTGGGGCTGAGACCCAGTACTTC. Its translation: CASSLVIGAETQYF.

A few counts support this clonotype. The chain combines TRBV2 with TRBJ1-6, with D possibly being TRBD1 (5 bases). CDR1 and CDR2 from the germline V gene are SNHLY and FYNNEI. V was clipped by 6 bases and J by 8 bases, with 20 bases between them. This CDR3 spans 16 amino acids. Here the CDR3 reads CASSSPGSQGDSPLHF. The CDR3 bases are TGTGCCAGCAGCTCCCCTGGAAGCCAAGGGGATTCACCCCTCCACTTT.

This clonotype was seen many times. The genes are TRBV12-3 or TRBV12-4 and TRBJ1-1; 8 nucleotides align to TRBD1. The CDR3 loop spans 13 amino acids. Trimming removed 5 bases from V and 12 bases from J; junction bases left unmatched: 11. The CDR3 protein is CASSLGQGMVTFF. In DNA, the CDR3 is TGTGCCAGCAGTCTTGGACAGGGTATGGTGACTTTCTTT.

This clonotype occurred many times. The chain is built from TRBV19 and TRBJ1-6, with a possible D match to TRBD1 (6 bases). Germline V gene sequence: CDR1 LNHDA, CDR2 SQIVND (reference sequence). The V end was cut by 6 bases, the J end by 6 bases, with 15 bases between. The CDR3 is made up of 15 amino acids. Here the CDR3 reads CASRITGISNSPLHF. As DNA, the CDR3 is TGTGCCAGTAGGATTACAGGGATAAGTAATTCACCCCTCCACTTT.

This clonotype occurred once. At one boundary the junction diverges from the germline segment, which might be a read error. This chain uses TRBV24-1 with TRBJ2-2, with D maybe TRBD1 (6 bases). The CDR3 runs to 15 residues. Germline lookup yields CDR1 KGHDR and CDR2 SFDVKD. CDR3 residues: CASSELAGETGELFF. The CDR3 DNA sequence: TGTGCCAGCAGTGAATTAGCAGGGGAGACCGGGGAGCTGTTTTTT.

With regard to this clonotype: The junction does not match germline at one end; this may be a read error. The rearrangement uses TRBV7-8 and TRBJ2-7; no definite D call. This CDR3 has 15 residues. Germline V gene data show CDR1 as SGHVS and CDR2 as FQNEAQ. The CDR3 DNA reads TGTGCCAGCAGTTTTCTAGGCAAAAGCTCGTACGGGCAGTACTTC. Its translation: CASSFLGKSSYGQYF.

There are many counts of this clonotype. This sequence joins TRBV6-5 and TRBJ1-1; the D gene is possibly TRBD1 (6 bases). V was pared by 4 bases and J by 4 bases, with 10 bases between. Germline lookup yields CDR1 MNHEY and CDR2 SVGAGI. This CDR3 comprises 13 residues. CDR3 sequence reads: CASSLDSATEAFF. The CDR3 DNA follows: TGTGCCAGCAGTTTGGACAGCGCCACTGAAGCTTTCTTT.

In its sample, this clonotype was seen a few times. The rearrangement uses TRBV2 and TRBJ1-5; D perhaps matches TRBD1 (5 bases). Trimming took 2 bases from V and 3 from J, leaving 8 bases between them. The CDR3 length is 14 residues. CDR1 is SNHLY, CDR2 FYNNEI, per germline. The CDR3 DNA reads TGTGCCAGCAGTGAACAGGGTCTCAATCAGCCCCAGCATTTT. It yields the protein CASSEQGLNQPQHF.

The sample holds a few counts of this clonotype. A much larger clone lies one base from this, so it may be a read error. The J gene is TRBJ1-2, the V gene TRBV6-6; D ambiguous. CDR3 length: 16 amino acids. Trimming cost V 6 bases and J 0 bases, with 17 bases left between them. Germline CDR1 and CDR2: MNHNY and SVGAGI (reference sequence). DNA for the CDR3: TGTGCCAGCAGGCCTTTCCCGGACGGAGCTAACTATGGCTACACCTTC. Encoded protein: CASRPFPDGANYGYTF.

This clonotype was seen ten or more times. The rearrangement uses TRBV20-1 and TRBJ2-7; TRBD1 might be the D (5 bases). Germline V lookup: CDR1 DFQATT, CDR2 SNEGSKA (reference sequence). CDR3 length equals 13 residues. Trimming removed 6 bases at V and 2 bases at J, with 14 bases between. The CDR3 DNA sequence: TGCAGTGCAGGGAAGGCAGGGCCCTACGAGCAGTACTTC. Amino acid sequence: CSAGKAGPYEQYF.